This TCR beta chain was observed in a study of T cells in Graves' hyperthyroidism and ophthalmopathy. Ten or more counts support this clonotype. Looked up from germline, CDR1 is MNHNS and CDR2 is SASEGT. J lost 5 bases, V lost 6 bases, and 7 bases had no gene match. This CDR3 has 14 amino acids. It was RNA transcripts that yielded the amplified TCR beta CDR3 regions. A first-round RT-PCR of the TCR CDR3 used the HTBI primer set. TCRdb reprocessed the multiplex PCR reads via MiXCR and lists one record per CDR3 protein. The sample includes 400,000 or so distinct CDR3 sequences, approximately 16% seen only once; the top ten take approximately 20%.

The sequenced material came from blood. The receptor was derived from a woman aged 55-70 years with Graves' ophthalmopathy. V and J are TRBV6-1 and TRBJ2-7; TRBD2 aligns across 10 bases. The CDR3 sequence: CASSAAGGADEQYF. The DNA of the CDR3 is TGTGCCAGCAGCGCAGCGGGAGGGGCGGACGAGCAGTACTTC.